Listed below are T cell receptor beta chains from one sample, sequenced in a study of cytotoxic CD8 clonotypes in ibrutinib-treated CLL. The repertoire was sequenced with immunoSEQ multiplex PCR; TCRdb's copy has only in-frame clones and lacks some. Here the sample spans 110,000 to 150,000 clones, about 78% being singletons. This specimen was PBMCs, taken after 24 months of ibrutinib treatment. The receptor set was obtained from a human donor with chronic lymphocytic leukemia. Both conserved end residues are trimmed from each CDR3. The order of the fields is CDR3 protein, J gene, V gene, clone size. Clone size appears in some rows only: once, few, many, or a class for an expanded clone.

CDR3: ASSKDRDGETQY; J: TRBJ2-5; V: TRBV19; size: -
CDR3: ASSPGAWRTEAF; J: TRBJ1-1; V: TRBV7-2; size: -
CDR3: ASRGQSSYEQY; J: TRBJ2-7; V: TRBV25-1; size: -
CDR3: ASWGPQETQY; J: TRBJ2-5; V: TRBV6-5; size: -
CDR3: ASSVAGGAYEQY; J: TRBJ2-7; V: TRBV2; size: few
CDR3: ASSQEGRGDGYT; J: TRBJ1-2; V: TRBV4-2; size: -
CDR3: ASMQQSNSNQPQH; J: TRBJ1-5; V: TRBV6-1; size: -
CDR3: ATRWGVNTEAF; J: TRBJ1-1; V: TRBV15; size: -
CDR3: ASSYRGDHYGYT; J: TRBJ1-2; V: TRBV6-5; size: -
CDR3: ASSRQGQNTEAF; J: TRBJ1-1; V: TRBV19; size: -
CDR3: ASSPQDGNTIY; J: TRBJ1-3; V: TRBV5-1; size: -
CDR3: ASELAGLGEQY; J: TRBJ2-7; V: TRBV6-1; size: once
CDR3: ASSLWVAGVYEQY; J: TRBJ2-7; V: TRBV28; size: many
CDR3: AWSPDPLGRSNTEAF; J: TRBJ1-1; V: TRBV30; size: once
CDR3: SVAGVSVYEQY; J: TRBJ2-7; V: TRBV29-1; size: -
CDR3: ASSQGASGSRGQETQY; J: TRBJ2-5; V: TRBV4-1; size: -
CDR3: ASSLGSLADYNEQF; J: TRBJ2-1; V: TRBV11-1; size: -
CDR3: ASSPVGGYEQY; J: TRBJ2-7; V: TRBV28; size: -
CDR3: ASSERGSWEQF; J: TRBJ2-1; V: TRBV6-1; size: -
CDR3: ATSRDTDTQY; J: TRBJ2-3; V: TRBV15; size: many
CDR3: ASGPRQVSSYNEQF; J: TRBJ2-1; V: TRBV2; size: -